This is a list of T cell receptor beta chains from one sample in a study of T cell responses to AZD1222 COVID-19 vaccine. TCRdb's copy holds only in-frame clones and misses some; the assay was immunoSEQ multiplex PCR. The profile shows 95,000 to 150,000 clones, approximately 90% of them singletons. The sample in question was peripheral blood, obtained 28 days after the second AZD1222 dose. The receptor set was obtained from an adult who received the AZD1222 COVID-19 vaccine. The CDR3 runs from the conserved cysteine through the conserved F or W. A D gene is named only where the DNA matches it firmly. Size is omitted from some rows. Given values are once, few, many or a class for expanded clones.

clone_size | j_call | d_call | v_call | cdr3_nt | cdr3_aa
- | TRBJ1-1 | - | TRBV7-9 | TGTGCCAGCAGCTTAGCCACTGAAGCTTTCTTT | CASSLATEAFF
- | TRBJ2-3 | - | TRBV5-4 | TGTGCCAGCAGCTCTTTCGTAGCGGATAGCACAGATACGCAGTATTTT | CASSSFVADSTDTQYF
once | TRBJ1-1 | - | TRBV20-1 | TGCAGTGCTCCGAAGCCAGGTGAAGCTTTCTTT | CSAPKPGEAFF
- | TRBJ2-3 | - | TRBV3-1/TRBV3-2 | TGTGCCAGCAGCCCCCCCCTCGGCAGGAGGGGCACAGATACGCAGTATTTT | CASSPPLGRRGTDTQYF
few | TRBJ2-7 | - | TRBV11-2 | TGTGCCAGCAACCCGTACGGCTCCTACGAGCAGTACTTC | CASNPYGSYEQYF
- | TRBJ1-2 | - | TRBV29-1 | TGCAGCGTCGATACACAGGGCAGACATGGCTACACCTTC | CSVDTQGRHGYTF
- | TRBJ1-2 | - | TRBV2 | TGTGCCGGGCACCGAGGGGATGGCTACACCTTC | CAGHRGDGYTF
- | TRBJ2-3 | - | TRBV5-6 | TGTGCCAGCAGCTCGGGGGCACAGAGCACAGATACGCAGTATTTT | CASSSGAQSTDTQYF
few | TRBJ1-1 | - | TRBV15 | TGTGCCACTTATTTTGCCGGGACACAACACCATCCCTTGGGCACTGAAGCTTTCTTT | CATYFAGTQHHPLGTEAFF
- | TRBJ1-2 | - | TRBV9 | TGTGCCAGCAGCTCGGGATCTTCCTATGGCTACACCTTC | CASSSGSSYGYTF
- | TRBJ2-5 | - | TRBV7-9 | TGTGCCAGCAGCGTCCAAGAGACCCAGTACTTC | CASSVQETQYF
- | TRBJ1-1 | - | TRBV5-8 | TGTGCCAGCAGCTTGGAGGGGGGCGATATGTACACTGAAGCTTTCTTT | CASSLEGGDMYTEAFF
- | TRBJ1-1 | - | TRBV3-1/TRBV3-2 | TGTGCCAGCAGCCAAGTCGGAGGAGTGGGGAACACTGAAGCTTTCTTT | CASSQVGGVGNTEAFF
- | TRBJ1-5 | - | TRBV11-2 | TGTGCCAGCAGCCCCGGGACTTCAAGCAATCAGCCCCAGCATTTT | CASSPGTSSNQPQHF
- | TRBJ1-2 | TRBD1 | TRBV19 | TGTGCCAGTAGTGGCGGGGACAGGAATAACTATGGCTACACCTTC | CASSGGDRNNYGYTF
- | TRBJ1-5 | - | TRBV12-3/TRBV12-4 | TGTGCCAGCAGTGCCGGGACAACGGAGCCCCAGCATTTT | CASSAGTTEPQHF
- | TRBJ2-7 | - | TRBV11-3 | TGTGCCAGCAGCTTAGCGGCAGCCGAATCCTACGAGCAGTACTTC | CASSLAAAESYEQYF
- | TRBJ1-5 | - | TRBV6-4 | TGTGCCAGCGGTGACGGGGCCAATCAGCCCCAGCATTTT | CASGDGANQPQHF
- | TRBJ1-2 | - | TRBV2 | TGTGCCAGCACGGATTGGGAGACCGCCTTTTCTAACTATGGCTACACCTTC | CASTDWETAFSNYGYTF
- | TRBJ1-2 | TRBD1 | TRBV29-1 | TGCAGCGTTGAGGGGGGACAGATCTATGGCTACACCTTC | CSVEGGQIYGYTF
- | TRBJ2-5 | - | TRBV5-6 | TGTGCCAGCAGCTTTTCTCAAGAGACCCAGTACTTC | CASSFSQETQYF
- | TRBJ1-2 | - | TRBV9 | TGTGCCAGCAGCCCGAACCTCGGGGCAGACTATGGCTACACCTTC | CASSPNLGADYGYTF
- | TRBJ1-5 | - | TRBV15 | TGTGCCACCAGCAGTAGACAGGACAATCAGCCCCAGCATTTT | CATSSRQDNQPQHF
- | TRBJ1-1 | TRBD1 | TRBV3-1/TRBV3-2 | TGTGCCAGCAGCCTCGACAGGGGGTACACTGAAGCTTTCTTT | CASSLDRGYTEAFF
once | TRBJ1-1 | TRBD1 | TRBV6-6 | TGTGCCAGCAGTGACAGGGGAAGGGAAGCTTTCTTT | CASSDRGREAFF
once | TRBJ1-3 | TRBD1 | TRBV4-1 | TGCGCCAGCAGCCAAGGAGATCCGGGACAGAGCCTTGGAAACACCATATATTTT | CASSQGDPGQSLGNTIYF
- | TRBJ2-2 | - | TRBV18 | TGTGCCAGCTCACCATTAGGGTCGAACACCGGGGAGCTGTTTTTT | CASSPLGSNTGELFF
- | TRBJ2-7 | - | TRBV5-8 | TGTGCCAGCAGCTTGTCAGGGTATCTTTACGAGCAGTACTTC | CASSLSGYLYEQYF
- | TRBJ2-5 | - | TRBV7-8 | TGTGCCAGCAGCTGGGGCCTCCAAGAGACCCAGTACTTC | CASSWGLQETQYF
once | TRBJ1-3 | TRBD1 | TRBV5-4 | TGTGCCAGCAGCTTCGGACAGGGGGGGTCTGGAAACACCATATATTTT | CASSFGQGGSGNTIYF
- | TRBJ2-7 | TRBD1 | TRBV10-3 | TGTGCCATCAGTGAACACTCGACCGGACAGGGCCCCTTCTACGAGCAGTACTTC | CAISEHSTGQGPFYEQYF
once | TRBJ2-1 | - | TRBV11-2 | TGTGCCAGCAGCTTAGGGGGGCGCTCCTACAATGAGCAGTTCTTC | CASSLGGRSYNEQFF
medium-sized | TRBJ2-1 | - | TRBV2 | TGTGCCAGCACGGTCAACAATGAGCAGTTCTTC | CASTVNNEQFF
- | TRBJ1-1 | - | TRBV25-1 | TGTGGCTCTCGGGAATCGAACACTGAAGCTTTCTTT | CGSRESNTEAFF
- | TRBJ2-7 | - | TRBV2 | TGTGCCAGCAGTGAGCCGGGGCTCCGGTCAAGGAACGAGCAGTACTTC | CASSEPGLRSRNEQYF
- | TRBJ1-1 | - | TRBV19 | TGTGCCAGTAACCCCCCTGGCAGGGCGACTGAAGCTTTCTTT | CASNPPGRATEAFF
- | TRBJ1-4 | - | TRBV4-3 | TGCGCCAGCAGCCAGGGAGGGCAGTCCAATGAAAAACTGTTTTTT | CASSQGGQSNEKLFF
- | TRBJ2-2 | TRBD1 | TRBV6-5 | TGTGCCAGCAGTCCACACGGGACAGACACCGGGGAGCTGTTTTTT | CASSPHGTDTGELFF
- | TRBJ1-2 | - | TRBV30 | TGTGCCTGGAGTGTTCTGGAGATGAACTATGGCTACACCTTC | CAWSVLEMNYGYTF
- | TRBJ2-5 | - | TRBV4-1 | TGCGCCAGCAGCCACACAATAAAAGAGACCCAGTACTTC | CASSHTIKETQYF
- | TRBJ1-2 | - | TRBV7-3 | TGTGCCAGCAGCGGACATCGGGACTCTAACTATGGCTACACCTTC | CASSGHRDSNYGYTF
- | TRBJ2-5 | - | TRBV3-1/TRBV3-2 | TGTGCCAGCAGCCCGACGTCAGGGGGGCGAGAAGAGACCCAGTACTTC | CASSPTSGGREETQYF
- | TRBJ2-3 | - | TRBV5-4 | TGTGCCAGCGGAACAGATACGCAGTATTTT | CASGTDTQYF
- | TRBJ2-1 | TRBD2 | TRBV3-1/TRBV3-2 | TGTGCCAGCAGCCAAGATTTGGCGGGGGGCCCGAGCTCCTACAATGAGCAGTTCTTC | CASSQDLAGGPSSYNEQFF
- | TRBJ2-7 | TRBD2 | TRBV11-2 | TGTGCCAGCAGCTTAAGCGGGGGCAGCTCTCCGCTCTACGAGCAGTACTTC | CASSLSGGSSPLYEQYF
- | TRBJ2-2 | TRBD2 | TRBV2 | TGTGCCAGCAGAAGACTAGCCGGCACCGGGGAGCTGTTTTTT | CASRRLAGTGELFF
- | TRBJ1-2 | - | TRBV18 | TGTGCCAGCTCAGCAAAAGGCGAGGGTGGCTACACCTTC | CASSAKGEGGYTF
- | TRBJ2-3 | TRBD1 | TRBV14 | TGTGCCAGCAGCACACAGGGGATTGGGAGAGATACGCAGTATTTT | CASSTQGIGRDTQYF
- | TRBJ2-5 | TRBD1 | TRBV9 | TGTGCCAGCAGCAGCCCTAACCTTGCAGGGGGCTGGGAGACCCAGTACTTC | CASSSPNLAGGWETQYF
- | TRBJ1-2 | - | TRBV6-2/TRBV6-3 | TGTGCCAGCAGTCAAACCCACTATGGCTACACCTTC | CASSQTHYGYTF